What follows are 22 T cell receptor beta chains derived from one specimen sequenced in a study of graft-versus-host responses after intestinal transplantation. The method was immunoSEQ multiplex PCR; TCRdb's version includes in-frame clones alone and lacks a portion of them. The sample lists approximately 4,300 clones; about 80% were seen once. Once graft tissue had been processed, intraepithelial and lamina propria lymphocytes were released. Material: ileum tissue, obtained 9 days after transplant. Receptors originate from a human patient who received an intestinal transplant, so some T cells may come from the graft donor.

The rearrangement joins TRBV2 to TRBJ1-2, with 8 positions matching TRBD1. Per the germline V gene, CDR1 is SNHLY and CDR2 is FYNNEI. V shed 7 bases, J shed 8 bases, and the junction held 12 bases outside the gene matches. The CDR3 is 14 residues long. The CDR3 spells CASTTDRDVKGYTF. Written as DNA, the CDR3 is TGTGCCAGCACCACGGACAGGGATGTTAAAGGCTACACCTTC.

The rearrangement uses TRBV6-1 and TRBJ2-6; D ambiguous. CDR1 MNHNS and CDR2 SASEGT come from the germline V gene. V lost 1 base, J lost 1 base, and 5 bases lay in between. This CDR3 region has 15 residues. CDR3 region: CASSEEESGANVLTF. In DNA form, the CDR3 reads TGTGCCAGCAGTGAAGAGGAGTCTGGGGCCAACGTCCTGACTTTC.

This chain connects TRBV5-1 to TRBJ1-1; TRBD1 aligns across 9 bases. The CDR3 totals 15 residues. CDR1 SGHRS and CDR2 YFSETQ come from the germline V gene. V lost 3 bases to trimming and J lost 5 bases; unmatched junction nucleotides: 8. CDR3 DNA sequence: TGCGCCAGCAGCTCGGGACAGGGCTGGGGGACTGAAGCTTTCTTT. Amino acid sequence: CASSSGQGWGTEAFF.

This clone appeared a few times. DNA for the CDR3: TGTGCCATCAGTGAGTCCCGCGAGTACGAGCAGTACTTC. It yields the protein CAISESREYEQYF. The V and J genes are TRBV10-3 and TRBJ2-7; unclear D gene. CDR3 length equals 13 residues. The ends were cut back, 0 bases at V and 4 bases at J, with 7 bases in the middle. CDR1 and CDR2 from the germline V gene are ENHRY and SYGVKD.

The V gene is TRBV2, the J gene TRBJ1-3; the D is unclear. The CDR3 sequence is 16 residues long. Germline CDR1 and CDR2: SNHLY and FYNNEI. V was cut by 1 base and J by 0 bases, with 10 bases left in between. Written as DNA, the CDR3 is TGTGCCAGCAGTGAAGGTTTGGGGAGCTCTGGAAACACCATATATTTT. Amino acids: CASSEGLGSSGNTIYF.

The chain links TRBV10-2 to TRBJ2-3; 11 nucleotides align to TRBD2. V lost 7 bases to trimming and J lost 2 bases; unmatched junction nucleotides: 8. CDR1 and CDR2 (germline): WSHSY, SAAADI. This CDR3 spans 16 amino acids. The CDR3 bases are TGCGCCAGCATTAAAGCACTAGCGGGAGTCACAGATACGCAGTATTTT. Protein product: CASIKALAGVTDTQYF.

The CDR3 is CASSRWTGWYNSPLHF. The DNA of the CDR3 is TGTGCCAGCAGCAGATGGACAGGGTGGTATAATTCACCCCTCCACTTT. The chain combines TRBV13 with TRBJ1-6; 8 bases map to TRBD1. Trimming took 5 bases from V and 4 from J; bases not matched to a gene: 7. CDR1 is PRHDT and CDR2 is FYEKMQ in the germline V gene (reference sequence). This CDR3 is 16 amino acids long.

This chain links TRBV4-1 with TRBJ1-2, with TRBD1 identical over 11 bases. Germline assignment: CDR1 MGHRA and CDR2 YSYEKL. V lost 0 bases to trimming and J lost 0 bases; unmatched junction nucleotides: 3. The CDR3 runs to 17 residues. The CDR3 here is CASSQDPGQGANYGYTF. CDR3 nucleotides: TGCGCCAGCAGCCAAGATCCGGGACAGGGGGCTAACTATGGCTACACCTTC.

The chain combines TRBV7-8 with TRBJ2-1; no reliable D call. Germline-derived CDR1 and CDR2 are SGHVS and FQNEAQ. The CDR3 runs to 12 residues. Trimming shortened V by 3 bases and J by 7 bases, and 7 bases separated the two germline ends. CDR3 sequence (DNA): TGTGCCAGCAGCTTTGGTCCAAATGAGCAGTTCTTC. Translation: CASSFGPNEQFF.

V usage is TRBV28 and J usage is TRBJ2-7, with TRBD1 identical over 8 bases. J was trimmed by 2 bases and V by 5 bases; bases with no gene match: 8. The germline V gene encodes CDR1 MDHEN and CDR2 SYDVKM. The CDR3 covers 15 residues. The CDR3 loop is CASSVDRVGTYEQYF. The CDR3 DNA is TGTGCCAGCAGTGTGGACAGGGTAGGAACCTACGAGCAGTACTTC. The full variable domain, rest sourced from reference TRBV28 and TRBJ2-7, is DVKVTQSSRYLVKRTGEKVFLECVQDMDHENMFWYRQDPGLGLRLIYFSYDVKMKEKGDIPEGYSVSREKKERFSLILESASTNQTSMYLCASSVDRVGTYEQYFGPGTRLTVT.

V usage is TRBV5-6 and J usage is TRBJ1-2, with 8 nucleotides matching TRBD1. The CDR3 has 17 residues. From germline, CDR1 is SGHDT and CDR2 YYEEEE. Trimming cost V 2 bases and J 4 bases; bases outside gene matches: 13. CDR3 DNA: TGTGCCAGCAGCTTATTCCGGGCAGGGGGCTGGATCTATGGCTACACCTTC. It is translated as CASSLFRAGGWIYGYTF.

The V call is TRBV28, the J call TRBJ2-7; D is unresolved. Deletions cut 5 bases from V and 7 bases from J, with 15 bases between. This CDR3 contains 13 residues. Germline V gene data show CDR1 as MDHEN and CDR2 as SYDVKM. The DNA of the CDR3 is TGTGCCAGCAGTCCACTGGGGTTTCGGGAGCAGTACTTC. Translating gives CASSPLGFREQYF. The variable domain in full, completed from reference TRBV28 and TRBJ2-7, reads DVKVTQSSRYLVKRTGEKVFLECVQDMDHENMFWYRQDPGLGLRLIYFSYDVKMKEKGDIPEGYSVSREKKERFSLILESASTNQTSMYLCASSPLGFREQYFGPGTRLTVT.

This chain uses TRBV10-1 with TRBJ1-1; a weak D match, TRBD1 (5 bases). Germline V gives CDR1 WNHNN, CDR2 SYGVQD (reference sequence). This CDR3 region has 15 residues. Trimming pared 3 bases from V and 6 bases from J, leaving 17 bases between. The CDR3 loop reads CASSEGAGTSPEAFF. The CDR3 DNA reads as TGCGCCAGCAGTGAAGGGGCCGGGACCTCCCCTGAAGCTTTCTTT.

Only one count was recorded for this clone. V is TRBV5-5 and J is TRBJ1-6; D is possibly TRBD1 (5 bases). Germline V CDR1 and CDR2: SGHKS, YYEKEE (reference sequence). The CDR3 loop spans 19 amino acids. V was trimmed by 4 bases and J by 0 bases, leaving 20 bases between them. DNA for the CDR3: TGTGCCAGCAGCAGGCCAGGGAGAGATCCTAGCTCCTATAATTCACCCCTCCACTTT. This codes for CASSRPGRDPSSYNSPLHF.

The genes are TRBV5-4 and TRBJ2-3, with D hard to call. Germline values: CDR1 SGHNT, CDR2 YYREEE (reference sequence). Trimming took 0 bases from V and 1 from J, leaving 3 bases between them. There are 13 residues in the CDR3. The CDR3 coding sequence is TGTGCCAGCAGCTTGGCGGGCACAGATACGCAGTATTTT. Its protein product is CASSLAGTDTQYF.

This clone was seen more than once but under ten times. This chain connects TRBV7-6 to TRBJ2-5, with D perhaps matching TRBD1 (6 bases). This CDR3 comprises 14 residues. Trimming pared 3 bases from V and 5 bases from J, leaving 13 bases between. Germline loops: CDR1 SGHVS, CDR2 FNYEAQ. The CDR3 here is CASSFSGVKETQYF. In nucleotides, the CDR3 is TGTGCCAGCAGCTTCTCAGGGGTGAAGGAGACCCAGTACTTC. The entire variable domain, with the rest obtained from reference TRBV7-6 and TRBJ2-5, is as follows: GAGVSQSPRYKVTKRGQDVALRCDPISGHVSLYWYRQALGQGPEFLTYFNYEAQQDKSGLPNDRFSAERPEGSISTLTIQRTEQRDSAMYRCASSFSGVKETQYFGPGTRLLVL.

The chain joins TRBV6-5 to TRBJ2-3, with no clear D. Trimming took 0 bases from V and 2 from J, leaving 9 bases between them. Germline-derived CDR1 and CDR2 are MNHEY and SVGAGI. This CDR3 region has 15 residues. The CDR3 bases are TGTGCCAGCAGTTACTCGAGTTTTGCCACAGATACGCAGTATTTT. Its translation: CASSYSSFATDTQYF.

This chain joins TRBV27 and TRBJ1-2; no firm D call. V was clipped by 6 bases and J by 4 bases, with 9 bases between them. The germline V gene encodes CDR1 MNHEY and CDR2 SMNVEV (reference sequence). The CDR3 has 12 amino acids. CDR3 sequence: CASRGNSYGYTF. The CDR3 DNA reads TGTGCCAGCAGGGGAAACAGCTATGGCTACACCTTC.

This clone was detected only a few times. V is TRBV7-6 and J is TRBJ2-1, with 7 nucleotides matching TRBD1. CDR3 length: 17 amino acids. V trimming: 8 bases; J trimming: 0 bases; junction bases outside the gene matches: 13. CDR1 SGHVS and CDR2 FNYEAQ come from the germline V gene. The CDR3 DNA reads as TGTGCCAGCGGATCACCTCTCACAGGGGCCTCCTACAATGAGCAGTTCTTC. As protein: CASGSPLTGASYNEQFF.

The chain employs TRBV25-1 and TRBJ2-2; 7 bases are a match to TRBD1. V gave up 4 bases and J gave up 4 bases; unmatched junction bases: 0. The CDR3 length is 13 residues. Germline V gene data show CDR1 as MGHDK and CDR2 as SYGVNS. CDR3 sequence reads: CASSGQGTGELFF. The CDR3 DNA reads TGTGCCAGCAGTGGACAGGGCACCGGGGAGCTGTTTTTT.

This clone was found a few times. The genes are TRBV1 and TRBJ1-6; the table's D call, TRBD1, was not checked against the DNA. TRBV1 is an annotated pseudogene. This CDR3 comprises 15 residues. The CDR3 DNA follows: TGCACCAGCCCAAGGGACAGCTCCTATAATTCACCCCTCCACTTT. It encodes CTSPRDSSYNSPLHF.

DNA of the CDR3: TGTGCCTGGAGGGCGGGGGGGCCCAATCAGCCCCAGCATTTT. This translates into CAWRAGGPNQPQHF. The chain employs TRBV30 and TRBJ1-5, with a weak D call TRBD1 (6 bases). Germline loops: CDR1 GTSNPN, CDR2 SVGIG (reference sequence). Trimming removed 3 bases from V and 3 bases from J, with 12 bases in between. CDR3 length: 14 amino acids.